This T cell receptor (beta chain) came from a study of CD8+ T cells in alopecia areata (dated by TCRdb to 2017 to 2018). Background for the entire study: The treated patients took part in an open-label pilot trial in which moderate-to-severe alopecia areata was treated with oral tofacitinib at 5 to 10 mg twice daily. Patients received tofacitinib for 6 to 18 months and were then followed off drug for 6 months to check for delayed response and recurrence. High-throughput TCRbeta sequencing was used to examine T cell clonal expansion in alopecia areata in both the C3H/HeJ mouse model and human patients. On the human side, TCRbeta sequencing was run on scalp tissue and on sorted CD4+ and CD8+ peripheral blood T cells from healthy controls and from alopecia areata patients with either patchy or totalis/universalis disease. Biopsies were taken from tofacitinib-treated patients at baseline and again at 4 and 24 weeks into treatment, and several of those patients also had a later scalp biopsy. Scalp clonality was compared across normal scalp (n=4), patchy alopecia areata scalp (n=8), and alopecia totalis/universalis scalp (n=8). The RNA source kit depended on sample type: the PAXgene miRNA kit for fixed scalp, the miRNeasy kit for PBMCs, and the RNeasy kit for mouse skin. TCRbeta CDR3 regions were amplified by immunoSEQ multiplex PCR with 35 Vbeta forward and 13 Jbeta reverse primers. The full study reports these points: Compared with normal scalp, lesional scalp had higher clonality and more expanded CD8+ clones, particularly in alopecia totalis/universalis, a pattern that suggests antigenic drive. TCR sequences shared between patients were less clear than in mice, possibly partly because of HLA diversity in the patient population. Unlike mouse skin, where gammadelta T cells dominate, normal human skin contains resident alphabeta T cells that get sequenced too, which complicates analysis of the scalp TCR repertoire.

Including the terminal cysteine and phenylalanine, the CDR3 comprises 12 residues. Solely the CDR3 DNA is kept, with 36 bases framed from the first base. The trim is 8 bases for V and 6 bases for J, with a gap of 11 bases between the germline ends. CDR1 is given as SNHLY and CDR2 as FYNNEI, both from the germline V gene. With respect to this clone: What antigen it recognizes has not been identified. No much larger clone exists at a distance of one base, and base qualities are not known.

Library preparation used the immunoSEQ multiplex PCR assay. RNA was extracted from all samples and reverse transcribed into cDNA, which served as template for TCR sequencing. First-strand cDNA was synthesized using SuperScript III with a 2:1 mix of oligo-dT and random hexamers. A synthetic immune receptor repertoire was used to assess amplification bias, and residual bias was removed computationally. Concerning the study's data processing: Raw reads were preprocessed to remove errors, and CDR3 was defined according to IMGT conventions as the region from the conserved cysteine to phenylalanine. To get clonality, Shannon entropy was normalized by log2 of the number of productive unique TCRs and the result was subtracted from 1. Whether each scalp clone was CD4 or CD8 was inferred by checking scalp TCRbeta sequences against the CD4 and CD8 repertoires from sorted blood. TCRdb re-hosts the immuneACCESS table, in-frame sequences only. Its copies lack some clones; in the studies checked, an unresolved V gene accounts for under half of them, and the cause for the rest is not known. For V, J and clone size, that table is used; D and trimming come from the DNA. The sample data list fewer than 200,000 clones, and just under 60% of these were observed just once. 14% to 15% of the sample rests with the top ten.

What this sample's time point label stands for: baseline before oral tofacitinib. From alopecia areata patients, peripheral blood was collected along with lesional scalp punch biopsies. PBMCs were isolated by density centrifugation and stained for CD3, CD4 and CD8, after which CD4+ and CD8+ T cells were sorted on a FACSAria. The sample consisted of CD4+ T cells sorted from blood, taken at week 0. The sequence came from a human donor with alopecia areata. The rearrangement combines TRBV2 with TRBJ2-4; a tentative D call is TRBD1 (5 bases match). For the CDR3, the sequence is CASDQGINIQYF. The base sequence is TGTGCCAGCGACCAGGGTATAAACATTCAGTACTTC.